A selection of T cell receptor beta chains follows, all from one sample in a study of vaccination and CD4 T cells after COVID-19. Antigen specificity for these receptors is unknown. TCRdb fed the PCR reads into MiXCR, producing one record per CDR3 protein. The sample shows some 9,300 distinct CDR3 sequences, approximately 48% of them seen only once. What was sequenced was CD4+ T cells from blood, cultured in vitro. The receptor set was obtained from a human donor who had recovered from COVID-19. Each CDR3 is given with its conserved first and last residue. The D gene is left open where the match is weak. Not every row has a clone size; where given, it reads once, few, many or a size class.

V: TRBV19
size: -
D: -
J: TRBJ1-1
CDR3: CASSINSAGEAFF
DNA: TGTGCCAGTAGTATTAACAGTGCTGGGGAAGCTTTCTTT

V: TRBV19
size: -
D: TRBD2
J: TRBJ2-3
CDR3: CASSISASGGNTDTQYF
DNA: TGTGCCAGTAGTATCTCGGCTAGCGGGGGGAACACAGATACGCAGTATTTT

V: TRBV2
size: few
D: TRBD1
J: TRBJ1-2
CDR3: CASSGRDRGVPVGYTF
DNA: TGTGCCAGCAGTGGGAGGGACAGGGGAGTACCCGTTGGCTACACCTTC

V: TRBV2
size: -
D: -
J: TRBJ1-2
CDR3: CASSEQGSHYGYTF
DNA: TGTGCCAGCAGTGAACAGGGGAGTCACTATGGCTACACCTTC

V: TRBV6-2/TRBV6-3
size: -
D: -
J: TRBJ1-1
CDR3: CASSYDGGGGTEAFF
DNA: TGTGCCAGCAGTTACGATGGGGGCGGGGGTACTGAAGCTTTCTTT

V: TRBV12-3/TRBV12-4
size: -
D: -
J: TRBJ2-2
CDR3: CASSSLWGTGELFF
DNA: TGTGCCAGCAGTTCACTATGGGGCACCGGGGAGCTGTTTTTT

V: TRBV20-1
size: few
D: TRBD1
J: TRBJ1-5
CDR3: CSASRRKDRGYNQPQHF
DNA: TGCAGTGCTTCAAGACGTAAAGACAGGGGGTACAATCAGCCCCAGCATTTT

V: TRBV12-5
size: -
D: -
J: TRBJ1-1
CDR3: CASAQGPTGSEAFF
DNA: TGTGCTAGTGCCCAAGGCCCCACCGGATCTGAAGCTTTCTTT

V: TRBV10-2
size: once
D: TRBD1
J: TRBJ2-7
CDR3: CASSDRGDRGGEQYF
DNA: TGCGCCAGCAGTGATCGGGGGGACAGGGGTGGCGAGCAGTACTTC

V: TRBV7-6
size: large
D: -
J: TRBJ2-6
CDR3: CASSSLNGANVLTF
DNA: TGTGCCAGCAGCTCCCTTAATGGGGCCAACGTCCTGACTTTC

V: TRBV12-5
size: large
D: TRBD1
J: TRBJ1-1
CDR3: CASGPGDREATEAFF
DNA: TGTGCTAGTGGTCCGGGGGACAGGGAGGCCACTGAAGCTTTCTTT

V: TRBV5-1
size: -
D: -
J: TRBJ2-7
CDR3: CASSPGRDTYEQYF
DNA: TGCGCCAGCAGCCCCGGCAGGGATACCTACGAGCAGTACTTC

V: TRBV6-1
size: once
D: -
J: TRBJ1-2
CDR3: CASSRPPGSNGYTF
DNA: TGTGCCAGCAGTCGTCCGCCAGGGTCTAATGGCTACACCTTC

V: TRBV14
size: -
D: -
J: TRBJ1-6
CDR3: CASSQKGGLPNSPLHF
DNA: TGTGCCAGCAGCCAAAAAGGTGGACTGCCCAATTCACCCCTCCACTTT

V: TRBV7-2
size: -
D: -
J: TRBJ2-5
CDR3: CASSLGPAERGWTQYF
DNA: TGTGCCAGCAGCTTAGGGCCAGCGGAGAGGGGGTGGACCCAGTACTTC

V: TRBV7-3
size: -
D: -
J: TRBJ2-1
CDR3: CASSPGGGPNEQFF
DNA: TGTGCCAGCAGCCCCGGTGGGGGGCCAAATGAGCAGTTCTTC

V: TRBV9
size: -
D: -
J: TRBJ2-6
CDR3: CASSAPSGANVLTF
DNA: TGTGCCAGCAGCGCCCCCTCTGGGGCCAACGTCCTGACTTTC

V: TRBV6-2/TRBV6-3
size: few
D: -
J: TRBJ2-4
CDR3: CASSLGGRSKNIQYF
DNA: TGTGCCAGCAGCCTAGGGGGTCGCTCCAAAAACATTCAGTACTTC

V: TRBV20-1
size: -
D: TRBD1
J: TRBJ1-1
CDR3: CSAPQGTEAFF
DNA: TGCAGTGCTCCACAGGGGACTGAAGCTTTCTTT

V: TRBV6-1
size: -
D: -
J: TRBJ2-3
CDR3: CASREGGTDTQYF
DNA: TGTGCCAGCAGGGAGGGTGGGACAGATACGCAGTATTTT

V: TRBV20-1
size: -
D: -
J: TRBJ2-5
CDR3: CSARDPVGPPAQYF
DNA: TGCAGTGCTAGAGATCCTGTCGGACCTCCCGCCCAGTACTTC

V: TRBV6-5
size: -
D: -
J: TRBJ2-3
CDR3: CASSYSWGTGPDTQYF
DNA: TGTGCCAGCAGTTACTCCTGGGGTACCGGTCCAGATACGCAGTATTTT

V: TRBV20-1
size: -
D: -
J: TRBJ1-5
CDR3: CSARDSQGGQPQHF
DNA: TGCAGTGCTAGAGATAGCCAGGGCGGTCAGCCCCAGCATTTT

V: TRBV5-8
size: -
D: -
J: TRBJ1-1
CDR3: CASSLAKGYEAFF
DNA: TGTGCCAGCAGCTTGGCCAAGGGATACGAAGCTTTCTTT

V: TRBV20-1
size: -
D: -
J: TRBJ1-5
CDR3: CSARVSEASNQPQHF
DNA: TGCAGTGCTAGAGTGTCTGAGGCTAGCAATCAGCCCCAGCATTTT

V: TRBV19
size: -
D: -
J: TRBJ1-2
CDR3: CASRVTATNYGYTF
DNA: TGTGCCAGTAGGGTGACAGCAACTAACTATGGCTACACCTTC

V: TRBV19
size: -
D: -
J: TRBJ2-4
CDR3: CASSIGGMGGNIQYF
DNA: TGTGCCAGTAGTATAGGAGGGATGGGGGGAAACATTCAGTACTTC

V: TRBV20-1
size: -
D: -
J: TRBJ1-2
CDR3: CSASMGGNGYTF
DNA: TGCAGTGCTAGTATGGGGGGAAATGGCTACACCTTC

V: TRBV11-3
size: -
D: TRBD1
J: TRBJ1-2
CDR3: CASSSQQGNYGYTF
DNA: TGTGCCAGCAGCTCGCAACAGGGGAACTATGGCTACACCTTC

V: TRBV3-1
size: -
D: TRBD2
J: TRBJ2-3
CDR3: CASSQELAGTTDTQYF
DNA: TGTGCCAGCAGCCAAGAACTAGCGGGGACCACAGATACGCAGTATTTT

V: TRBV2
size: -
D: -
J: TRBJ1-1
CDR3: CASGAIRATEAFF
DNA: TGTGCCAGCGGGGCTATTAGGGCCACTGAAGCTTTCTTT

V: TRBV7-8
size: -
D: -
J: TRBJ2-6
CDR3: CASSSSRRANVLTF
DNA: TGTGCCAGCAGCTCCTCTCGCCGGGCCAACGTCCTGACTTTC

V: TRBV10-3
size: -
D: -
J: TRBJ1-6
CDR3: CAISERTAQNSPLHF
DNA: TGTGCCATCAGTGAGAGGACAGCCCAAAATTCACCCCTCCACTTT

V: TRBV7-2
size: large
D: TRBD1
J: TRBJ1-2
CDR3: CASNRGAGLGGYTF
DNA: TGTGCCAGCAACAGGGGAGCGGGGCTGGGAGGCTACACCTTC

V: TRBV27
size: few
D: -
J: TRBJ1-6
CDR3: CASSTDRNYNSPLHF
DNA: TGTGCCAGCAGTACTGATCGGAACTATAATTCACCCCTCCACTTT

V: TRBV6-2/TRBV6-3
size: -
D: TRBD1
J: TRBJ1-2
CDR3: CASNDRANYGHTF
DNA: TGTGCCAGCAATGACAGGGCTAACTATGGCCACACCTTC

V: TRBV6-2/TRBV6-3
size: -
D: -
J: TRBJ2-1
CDR3: CASSDRQFSSYNEQFF
DNA: TGTGCCAGCAGCGACCGACAGTTTAGCTCCTACAATGAGCAGTTCTTC

V: TRBV6-1
size: few
D: TRBD1
J: TRBJ1-1
CDR3: CASSGRGTGNTEAFF
DNA: TGTGCCAGCAGTGGGCGGGGGACAGGGAACACTGAAGCTTTCTTT

V: TRBV7-9
size: -
D: -
J: TRBJ2-4
CDR3: CASSLATQTEKYF
DNA: TGCGCCAGCAGCTTAGCGACCCAGACGGAGAAGTACTTC

V: TRBV7-3
size: -
D: -
J: TRBJ2-2
CDR3: CASSPRVYTGELFF
DNA: TGTGCCAGCAGCCCACGGGTCTACACCGGGGAGCTGTTTTTT

V: TRBV7-9
size: -
D: -
J: TRBJ2-5
CDR3: CASSLGGGRETQYF
DNA: TGTGCCAGCAGCTTAGGAGGGGGGCGGGAGACCCAGTACTTC

V: TRBV12-3/TRBV12-4
size: -
D: -
J: TRBJ1-4
CDR3: CASSLMGGPNEKLFF
DNA: TGTGCCAGCAGTTTGATGGGGGGCCCTAATGAAAAACTGTTTTTT

V: TRBV6-5
size: -
D: -
J: TRBJ1-1
CDR3: CASSYSQMNTEAFF
DNA: TGTGCCAGCAGTTACTCCCAGATGAACACTGAAGCTTTCTTT

V: TRBV12-3/TRBV12-4
size: -
D: -
J: TRBJ1-1
CDR3: CASSLGQNTEAFF
DNA: TGTGCCAGCAGTTTAGGGCAGAACACTGAAGCTTTCTTT

V: TRBV7-9
size: -
D: TRBD1
J: TRBJ1-2
CDR3: CASNSPEGGNYGYTF
DNA: TGTGCCAGCAACTCCCCGGAAGGGGGCAACTATGGCTACACCTTC

V: TRBV5-1
size: -
D: TRBD2
J: TRBJ2-1
CDR3: CASSLGSSGRSNEQFF
DNA: TGCGCCAGCAGCTTGGGTTCTAGCGGGAGGAGTAATGAGCAGTTCTTC

V: TRBV5-1
size: -
D: TRBD1
J: TRBJ1-2
CDR3: CASSPGGQGINYGYTF
DNA: TGCGCCAGCAGCCCAGGGGGGCAGGGCATTAACTATGGCTACACCTTC

V: TRBV25-1
size: -
D: TRBD1
J: TRBJ1-2
CDR3: CASSGPGQGAPAYTF
DNA: TGTGCCAGCAGTGGTCCGGGACAGGGGGCTCCGGCCTACACCTTC